A single sample gave rise to the 13 T cell receptor beta chains below, sequenced in a study of shared clonotypes between healthy human individuals. TCRdb's copy holds only in-frame clones and misses some; the assay was immunoSEQ multiplex PCR. Of some 2,000,000 clones in the sample, 95% were seen once. The sample comprised naive CD4+ T cells sorted from blood. As for subset: CD45RA+ positively selected. These receptors all come from a man between 18 and 29 years old in good health.

This clone is a singleton in its sample. The V call is TRBV6-5, the J call TRBJ2-3, with 10 bases that match TRBD2. Per the germline V gene, CDR1 is MNHEY and CDR2 is SVGAGI. V trimming: 7 bases; J trimming: 5 bases; junction bases outside the gene matches: 9. This CDR3 has 15 residues. The CDR3 nucleotides are TGTGCCAGCACCAAAGGGACTAGCGATGTAGATACGCAGTATTTT. Protein: CASTKGTSDVDTQYF.

This rearrangement joins TRBV21-1 to TRBJ2-1; TRBD2, the D gene given by the table, was not confirmed from the DNA. TRBV21-1 is classified as a pseudogene. There are 15 residues in the CDR3. CDR3: CASSKGSENYNEQFF. The CDR3 nucleotides are TGTGCCAGCAGCAAGGGGAGCGAGAACTACAATGAGCAGTTCTTC.

The V call is TRBV18, the J call TRBJ2-7, with D perhaps matching TRBD1 or TRBD2 (6 bases each). V was cut by 0 bases and J by 0 bases, with 12 bases left in between. CDR3 size: 16 residues. Germline CDR1 and CDR2: KGHSH and LQKENI. Here the CDR3 reads CASSPPGGLSSYEQYF. The CDR3 nucleotides read TGTGCCAGCTCACCACCGGGGGGCCTAAGCTCCTACGAGCAGTACTTC.

The rearrangement joins TRBV5-4 to TRBJ2-1, with 13 bases identical to TRBD2. Germline V gene data show CDR1 as SGHNT and CDR2 as YYREEE (reference sequence). CDR3 size: 17 residues. Germline trimming cut 4 bases from V and 4 bases from J; bases unmatched to any gene: 8. The CDR3 loop is CASSPPGTSGAYNEQFF. CDR3 coding DNA: TGTGCCAGCAGCCCGCCGGGGACTAGCGGGGCATACAATGAGCAGTTCTTC.

This clone was seen a single time. The gene calls are TRBV6-1 and TRBJ1-2, with D maybe TRBD1 (6 bases). The CDR3 is 14 amino acids. CDR1 and CDR2 (germline): MNHNS, SASEGT. The V gene lost 5 bases and the J gene lost 4 bases, with 14 bases spanning the gap. CDR3: CASSNGGGLYGYTF. The CDR3 coding sequence is TGTGCCAGCAGTAATGGAGGGGGTCTCTATGGCTACACCTTC.

This chain links TRBV10-3 with TRBJ1-6; D is uncertain. This CDR3 is 16 amino acids long. The ends were cut back, 0 bases at V and 0 bases at J, with 6 bases in the middle. Germline CDR1 and CDR2: ENHRY and SYGVKD. The CDR3 region has the DNA TGTGCCATCAGTGAGTCGTATAGCTCCTATAATTCACCCCTCCACTTT. Amino acid sequence: CAISESYSSYNSPLHF.

V and J are TRBV28 and TRBJ1-2; 9 bases are shared with TRBD1. Germline values: CDR1 MDHEN, CDR2 SYDVKM. Trimming at V came to 5 bases and at J to 2 bases, leaving 6 bases not matched to a gene. The CDR3 contains 15 residues. CDR3 protein: CASSVTGTGNYGYTF. As DNA, the CDR3 is TGTGCCAGCAGTGTAACCGGGACAGGGAACTATGGCTACACCTTC.

V gene TRBV9 combines with J gene TRBJ1-3; tentatively, D is TRBD1 (5 bases). V was pared by 4 bases and J by 14 bases, with 16 bases between. Germline loops: CDR1 SGDLS, CDR2 YYNGEE. CDR3 length: 12 amino acids. CDR3 region: CASSPRGAGLYF. Here the CDR3 DNA reads TGTGCCAGCAGCCCGAGAGGAGCGGGGCTATATTTT.

This chain links TRBV2 with TRBJ1-4; D call uncertain. Germline CDR1 reads SNHLY; CDR2 reads FYNNEI. CDR3 length equals 12 residues. The CDR3 spells CATAGRNEKLFF. Here the CDR3 DNA reads TGTGCGACCGCGGGTCGTAATGAAAAACTGTTTTTT.

The chain recombines TRBV12-5 with TRBJ2-1; D may be TRBD1 or TRBD2 (6 bases each). Trimming stripped 5 bases from V and 0 bases from J, with 17 bases between. The CDR3 consists of 17 residues. Germline assignment: CDR1 LGHNT and CDR2 FRNRAP. The CDR3 nucleotides are TGTGCTAGTGGTCCCCAAGGAGGGGGGAGCTCCTACAATGAGCAGTTCTTC. Protein product: CASGPQGGGSSYNEQFF. Filled out from reference TRBV12-5 and TRBJ2-1, the complete variable domain reads DARVTQTPRHKVTEMGQEVTMRCQPILGHNTVFWYRQTMMQGLELLAYFRNRAPLDDSGMPKDRFSAEMPDATLATLKIQPSEPRDSAVYFCASGPQGGGSSYNEQFFGPGTRLTVL.

This clone appeared a few times. J is TRBJ2-2 and V is TRBV27, with a tentative D call TRBD1 (6 bases). The CDR3 is 18 amino acids. Per the germline V gene, CDR1 is MNHEY and CDR2 is SMNVEV (reference sequence). V lost 5 bases, J lost 1 base, and 20 bases lay in between. In nucleotides, the CDR3 is TGTGCCAGCAGTCCTACCCCTCCCGACAGGCGGAACACCGGGGAGCTGTTTTTT. Translating gives CASSPTPPDRRNTGELFF.

The table lists this clone with a count of one. The chain joins TRBV7-9 to TRBJ1-3, with D tentatively TRBD1 (5 bases). Per the germline V gene, CDR1 is SEHNR and CDR2 is FQNEAQ (reference sequence). The V end was cut by 5 bases, the J end by 3 bases, with 14 bases between. This CDR3 has 15 residues. CDR3 region: CASSEGRGIGNTIYF. In DNA, the CDR3 is TGTGCCAGCAGCGAGGGGAGGGGAATTGGAAACACCATATATTTT.

The chain employs TRBV13 and TRBJ2-3; no definite D call. There are 13 residues in the CDR3. The V end was cut by 1 base, the J end by 0 bases, with 2 bases between. CDR1 PRHDT and CDR2 FYEKMQ come from the germline V gene (reference sequence). The CDR3 loop reads CASSLESTDTQYF. The CDR3 bases are TGTGCCAGCAGCTTAGAGAGCACAGATACGCAGTATTTT.